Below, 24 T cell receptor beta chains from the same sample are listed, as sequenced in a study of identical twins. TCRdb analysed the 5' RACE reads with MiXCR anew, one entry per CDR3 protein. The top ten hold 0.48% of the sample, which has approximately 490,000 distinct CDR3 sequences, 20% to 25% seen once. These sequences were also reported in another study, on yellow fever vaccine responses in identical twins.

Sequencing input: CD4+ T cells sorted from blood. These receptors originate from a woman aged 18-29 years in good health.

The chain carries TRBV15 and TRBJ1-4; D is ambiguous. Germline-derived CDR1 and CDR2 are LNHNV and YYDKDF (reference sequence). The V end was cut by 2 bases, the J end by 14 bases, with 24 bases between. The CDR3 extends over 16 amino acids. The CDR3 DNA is TGTGCCACCAGCAGACGAACAAGTGTAGTAATGAATGACCTGTTTTTT. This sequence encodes CATSRRTSVVMNDLFF.

The CDR3 region has the DNA TGTGCCAGCAGCTTAGTCGGACAGGGGAGCTCTGAAGCTTTCTTT. Its translation is CASSLVGQGSSEAFF. The chain recombines TRBV7-8 with TRBJ1-1, with 9 nucleotides matching TRBD1. The germline V gene encodes CDR1 SGHVS and CDR2 FQNEAQ. With 1 base clipped from V and 6 bases from J, the junction kept 6 bases outside the gene matches. The CDR3 covers 15 residues.

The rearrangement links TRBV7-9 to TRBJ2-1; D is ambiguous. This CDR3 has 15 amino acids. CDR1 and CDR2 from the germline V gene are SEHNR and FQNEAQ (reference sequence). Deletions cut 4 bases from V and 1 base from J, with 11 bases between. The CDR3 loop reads CASSSLAQSYNEQFF. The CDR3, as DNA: TGTGCCAGCAGCTCCTTAGCCCAGTCCTACAATGAGCAGTTCTTC.

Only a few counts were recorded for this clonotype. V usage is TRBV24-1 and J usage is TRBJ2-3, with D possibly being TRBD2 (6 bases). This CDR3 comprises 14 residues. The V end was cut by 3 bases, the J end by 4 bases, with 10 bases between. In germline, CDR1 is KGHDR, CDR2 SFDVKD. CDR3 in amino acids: CATSDHGGPDTQYF. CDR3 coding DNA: TGTGCCACCAGTGATCACGGGGGACCAGATACGCAGTATTTT.

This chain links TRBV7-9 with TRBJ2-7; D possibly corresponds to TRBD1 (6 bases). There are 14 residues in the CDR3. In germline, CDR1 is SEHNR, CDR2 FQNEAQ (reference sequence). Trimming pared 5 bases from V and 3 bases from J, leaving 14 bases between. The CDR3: CASSLGHGLYEQYF. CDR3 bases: TGTGCCAGCAGCCTGGGACATGGCCTCTACGAGCAGTACTTC. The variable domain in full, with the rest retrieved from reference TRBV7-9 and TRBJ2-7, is DTGVSQNPRHKITKRGQNVTFRCDPISEHNRLYWYRQTLGQGPEFLTYFQNEAQLEKSRLLSDRFSAERPKGSFSTLEIQRTEQGDSAMYLCASSLGHGLYEQYFGPGTRLTVT.

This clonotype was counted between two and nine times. The CDR3 sequence is CASSLGTGLRSNQPQHF. The CDR3 nucleotides are TGTGCCAGCAGTCTCGGGACAGGGTTACGGAGCAATCAGCCCCAGCATTTT. V gene TRBV12-3 or TRBV12-4 combines with J gene TRBJ1-5, with 9 nucleotides matching TRBD1. V dropped 5 bases and J dropped 1; count of bases not matched to a gene: 9. CDR3 length equals 17 residues.

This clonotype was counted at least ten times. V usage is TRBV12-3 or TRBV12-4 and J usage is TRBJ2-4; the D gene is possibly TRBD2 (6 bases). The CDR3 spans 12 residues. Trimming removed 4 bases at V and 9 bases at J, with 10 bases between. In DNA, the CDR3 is TGTGCCAGCAGTTCTAGCGTGGGCATTCAGTACTTC. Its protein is CASSSSVGIQYF.

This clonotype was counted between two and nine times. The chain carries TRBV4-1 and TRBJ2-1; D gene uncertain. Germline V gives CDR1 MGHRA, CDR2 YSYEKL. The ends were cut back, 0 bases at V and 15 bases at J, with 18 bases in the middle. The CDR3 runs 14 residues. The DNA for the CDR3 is TGCGCCAGCAGCCAAGACGTCATTTGGTCTAGGCCGTTCTTC. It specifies CASSQDVIWSRPFF.

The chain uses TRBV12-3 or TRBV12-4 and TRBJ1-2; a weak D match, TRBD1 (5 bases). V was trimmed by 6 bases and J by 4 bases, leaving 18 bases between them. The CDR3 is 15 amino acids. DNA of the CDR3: TGTGCCAGCAGAACCAACGGAGGGACCGGCTATGGCTACACCTTC. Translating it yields CASRTNGGTGYGYTF.

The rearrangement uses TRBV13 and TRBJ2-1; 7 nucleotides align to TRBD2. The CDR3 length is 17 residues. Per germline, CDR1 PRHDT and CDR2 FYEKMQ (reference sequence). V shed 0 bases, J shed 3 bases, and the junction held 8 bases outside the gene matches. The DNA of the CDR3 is TGTGCCAGCAGCTTAGGGGGTTTCGGGAGGCACTACAATGAGCAGTTCTTC. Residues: CASSLGGFGRHYNEQFF.

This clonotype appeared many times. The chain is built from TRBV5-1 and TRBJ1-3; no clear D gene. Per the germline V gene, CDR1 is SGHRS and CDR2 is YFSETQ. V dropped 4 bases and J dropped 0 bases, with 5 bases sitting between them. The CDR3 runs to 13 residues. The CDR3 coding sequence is TGCGCCAGCAGCGGTGACTCTGGAAACACCATATATTTT. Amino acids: CASSGDSGNTIYF. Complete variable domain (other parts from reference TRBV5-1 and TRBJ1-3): KAGVTQTPRYLIKTRGQQVTLSCSPISGHRSVSWYQQTPGQGLQFLFEYFSETQRNKGNFPGRFSGRQFSNSRSEMNVSTLELGDSALYLCASSGDSGNTIYFGEGSWLTVV.

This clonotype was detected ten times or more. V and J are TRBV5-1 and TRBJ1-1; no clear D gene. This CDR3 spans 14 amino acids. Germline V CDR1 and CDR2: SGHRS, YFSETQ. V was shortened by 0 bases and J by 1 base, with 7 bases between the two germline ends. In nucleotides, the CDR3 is TGCGCCAGCAGCTTGGAGGTCGGGAACACTGAAGCTTTCTTT. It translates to CASSLEVGNTEAFF.

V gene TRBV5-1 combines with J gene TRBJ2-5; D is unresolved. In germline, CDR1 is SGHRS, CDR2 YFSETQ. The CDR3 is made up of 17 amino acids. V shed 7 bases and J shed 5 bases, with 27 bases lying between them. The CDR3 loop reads CASADVRPPELRETQYF. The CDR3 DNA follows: TGCGCCAGCGCGGACGTTAGACCGCCCGAATTGAGGGAGACCCAGTACTTC.

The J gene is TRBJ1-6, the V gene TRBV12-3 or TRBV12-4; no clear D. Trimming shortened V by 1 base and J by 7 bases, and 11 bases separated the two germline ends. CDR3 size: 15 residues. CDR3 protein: CASSLGLLRNSPLHF. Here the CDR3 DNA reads TGTGCCAGCAGTTTAGGACTGTTAAGGAATTCACCCCTCCACTTT.

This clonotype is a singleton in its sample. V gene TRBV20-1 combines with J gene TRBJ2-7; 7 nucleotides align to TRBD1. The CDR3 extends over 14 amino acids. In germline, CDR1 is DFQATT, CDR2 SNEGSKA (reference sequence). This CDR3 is CSGSDRAAPYEQYV. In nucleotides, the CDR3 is TGCAGCGGGTCAGACAGGGCAGCCCCCTACGAGCAGTACGTC.

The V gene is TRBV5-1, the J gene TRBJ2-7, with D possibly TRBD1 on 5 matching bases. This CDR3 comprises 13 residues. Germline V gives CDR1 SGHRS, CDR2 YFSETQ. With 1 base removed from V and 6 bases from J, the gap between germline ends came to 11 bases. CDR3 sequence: CASSLSGLSEQYF. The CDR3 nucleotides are TGCGCCAGCAGCTTGTCAGGGCTTAGCGAGCAGTACTTC.

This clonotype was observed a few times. The CDR3 sequence is CASSPSPRGTEAFF. As DNA, the CDR3 is TGTGCCAGCAGCCCCAGTCCCCGAGGCACTGAAGCTTTCTTT. The chain uses TRBV9 and TRBJ1-1; D gene uncertain. This CDR3 is 14 amino acids long. The germline V and J ends were trimmed by 4 bases and 4 bases, with 14 bases remaining between them. Germline loops: CDR1 SGDLS, CDR2 YYNGEE.

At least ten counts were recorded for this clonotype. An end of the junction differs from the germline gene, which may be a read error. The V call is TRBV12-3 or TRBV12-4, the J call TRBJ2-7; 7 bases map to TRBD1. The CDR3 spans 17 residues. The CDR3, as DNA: TGTGCCAGCAGCCCGCCCCTCCCAGGGGGTCTCTCCCACGAGCAGTACTTC. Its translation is CASSPPLPGGLSHEQYF.

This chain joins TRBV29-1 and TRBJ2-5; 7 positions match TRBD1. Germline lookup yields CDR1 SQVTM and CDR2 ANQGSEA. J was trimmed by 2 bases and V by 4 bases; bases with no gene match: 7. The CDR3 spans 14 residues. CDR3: CSVALDRVQETQYF. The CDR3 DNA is TGCAGCGTTGCCTTAGACAGGGTTCAAGAGACCCAGTACTTC.

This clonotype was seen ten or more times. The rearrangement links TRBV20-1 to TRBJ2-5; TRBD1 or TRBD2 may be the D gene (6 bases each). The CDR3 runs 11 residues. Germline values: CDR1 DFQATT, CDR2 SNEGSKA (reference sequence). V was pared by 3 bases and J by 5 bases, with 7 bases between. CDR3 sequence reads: CSARGGETQYF. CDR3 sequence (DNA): TGCAGTGCTAGGGGGGGCGAGACCCAGTACTTC.

The CDR3 here is CSANVGTKREKLFF. CDR3 in DNA: TGCAGTGCCAACGTAGGCACCAAGAGAGAAAAACTGTTTTTT. This rearrangement joins TRBV20-1 to TRBJ1-4; D is undetermined. CDR1 DFQATT and CDR2 SNEGSKA come from the germline V gene (reference sequence). V was cut by 6 bases and J by 8 bases, with 19 bases left in between. The CDR3 sequence is 14 residues long.

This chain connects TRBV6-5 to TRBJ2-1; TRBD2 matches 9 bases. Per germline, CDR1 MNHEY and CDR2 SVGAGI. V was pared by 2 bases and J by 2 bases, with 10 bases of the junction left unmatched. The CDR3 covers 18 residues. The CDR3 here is CASSYTATRGGPYNEQFF. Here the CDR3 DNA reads TGTGCCAGCAGTTACACGGCGACGCGGGGGGGACCCTACAATGAGCAGTTCTTC.

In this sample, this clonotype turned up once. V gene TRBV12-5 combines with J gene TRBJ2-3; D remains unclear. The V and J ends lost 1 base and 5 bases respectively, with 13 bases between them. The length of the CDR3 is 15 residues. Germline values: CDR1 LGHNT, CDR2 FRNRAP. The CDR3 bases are TGTGCTAGTGGTTTGGCCCCTCCGTATGAAGATACGCAGTATTTT. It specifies CASGLAPPYEDTQYF. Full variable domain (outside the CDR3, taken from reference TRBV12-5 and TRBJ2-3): DARVTQTPRHKVTEMGQEVTMRCQPILGHNTVFWYRQTMMQGLELLAYFRNRAPLDDSGMPKDRFSAEMPDATLATLKIQPSEPRDSAVYFCASGLAPPYEDTQYFGPGTRLTVL.

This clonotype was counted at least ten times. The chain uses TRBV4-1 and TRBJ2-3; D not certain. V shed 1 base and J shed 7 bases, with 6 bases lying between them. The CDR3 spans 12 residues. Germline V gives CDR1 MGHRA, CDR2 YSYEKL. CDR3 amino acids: CASSQGKNTQYF. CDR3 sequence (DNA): TGCGCCAGCAGCCAAGGCAAGAATACGCAGTATTTT.